A single sample gave rise to the 11 T cell receptor beta chains below, sequenced in a study of blood T cell repertoires in COVID-19. The protocol was immunoSEQ multiplex PCR, while the TCRdb copy is restricted to in-frame clones and leaves out a portion. The data hold 300,000 to 350,000 clones, with approximately 85% observed a single time. The sequenced material came from PBMCs or T cells enriched from blood (not recorded which). These TCRs come from a man aged 25 to 40 who had recovered from COVID-19.

As DNA, the CDR3 is TGTGCCAGCAGCGTAGGGGGTGAACAGGCCCCCTTAGCCGCGTTCGAATATAGCAATCAGCCCCAGCATTTT. This sequence encodes CASSVGGEQAPLAAFEYSNQPQHF. The V gene is TRBV9, the J gene TRBJ1-5; TRBD1 might be the D (5 bases). From germline, CDR1 is SGDLS and CDR2 YYNGEE. The CDR3 consists of 24 residues. The germline V and J ends were trimmed by 0 bases and 0 bases, with 34 bases remaining between them.

The gene calls are TRBV29-1 and TRBJ2-5; weak D call: TRBD1 (5 bases). The CDR3 contains 12 residues. Germline V gene lookup returns CDR1 SQVTM and CDR2 ANQGSEA. As DNA, the CDR3 is TGCACCTGTAAGGGGAACCAAGAGACCCAGTACTTC. This sequence encodes CTCKGNQETQYF. Drawing the rest from reference TRBV29-1 and TRBJ2-5, the complete variable domain is SAVISQKPSRDICQRGTSLTIQCQVDSQVTMMFWYRQQPGQSLTLIATANQGSEATYESGFVIDKFPISRPNLTFSTLTVSNMSPEDSSIYLCTCKGNQETQYFGPGTRLLVL.

The CDR3 protein is CASGFTGVGDTQYF. DNA for the CDR3: TGTGCTAGTGGTTTCACAGGGGTGGGGGATACGCAGTATTTT. The chain couples TRBV12-5 to TRBJ2-3; 7 bases line up with TRBD1. The CDR3 loop spans 14 amino acids. V lost 3 bases and J lost 6; bases outside the gene matches: 6. Per the germline V gene, CDR1 is LGHNT and CDR2 is FRNRAP.

V and J are TRBV5-4 and TRBJ1-6; D not certain. Germline lookup yields CDR1 SGHNT and CDR2 YYREEE (reference sequence). This CDR3 has 15 amino acids. V gave up 0 bases and J gave up 5 bases, with 9 bases separating them. The CDR3 reads CASSLAYSNNSPLHF. In nucleotides, the CDR3 is TGTGCCAGCAGCTTGGCCTACAGTAATAATTCACCCCTCCACTTT.

Only a few counts were recorded for this clone. This chain links TRBV5-1 with TRBJ1-5, with 7 bases identical to TRBD1. Germline assignment: CDR1 SGHRS and CDR2 YFSETQ. Trimming at V came to 0 bases and at J to 2 bases, leaving 8 bases not matched to a gene. The CDR3 spans 17 residues. The CDR3 region has the DNA TGCGCCAGCAGCTTGGGAACCCGGACAGGCCGCAATCAGCCCCAGCATTTT. This gives the protein CASSLGTRTGRNQPQHF.

The chain has TRBV28 and TRBJ2-5; tentatively, D is TRBD2 (5 bases). Germline loops: CDR1 MDHEN, CDR2 SYDVKM. V gave up 0 bases and J gave up 0 bases, with 14 bases separating them. This CDR3 is built from 17 residues. CDR3 in amino acids: CASSLWSGGLYQETQYF. In nucleotides, the CDR3 is TGTGCCAGCAGTTTATGGTCGGGCGGACTGTACCAAGAGACCCAGTACTTC.

The chain recombines TRBV10-3 with TRBJ2-7; D perhaps matches TRBD1 (7 bases). The CDR3 covers 20 residues. V was pared by 4 bases and J by 3 bases, with 31 bases between. Germline CDR1 reads ENHRY; CDR2 reads SYGVKD. CDR3 nucleotide sequence: TGTGCCATCAGTGGACGGAGGGACCCCGATTCTGGACAGGACGTCTACGAGCAGTACTTC. It encodes CAISGRRDPDSGQDVYEQYF.

The V and J genes are TRBV2 and TRBJ1-2; TRBD1 matches at 8 bases. Germline V gene sequence: CDR1 SNHLY, CDR2 FYNNEI. The CDR3 is 15 amino acids. J was trimmed by 10 bases and V by 2 bases; bases with no gene match: 12. The CDR3: CASSENRRQGADYTF. Here the CDR3 DNA reads TGTGCCAGCAGTGAAAACCGGCGGCAGGGGGCTGACTACACCTTC.

The chain employs TRBV4-3 and TRBJ2-3, with unresolved D. With 4 bases removed from V and 1 base from J, the gap between germline ends came to 12 bases. The CDR3 extends over 15 amino acids. CDR1 LGHNA and CDR2 YSLEER come from the germline V gene. CDR3 in DNA: TGCGCCAGCAGCCCCTCTCCCGGTCGCACAGATACGCAGTATTTT. Protein product: CASSPSPGRTDTQYF.

This clone was recorded many times. This rearrangement joins TRBV3-1 (or the pseudogene TRBV3-2) to TRBJ1-2, with D uncertain. The CDR3 spans 14 residues. The ends were cut back, 4 bases at V and 8 bases at J, with 17 bases in the middle. Germline V lookup: CDR1 LGHDT, CDR2 YNNKEL (reference sequence). The CDR3 is CASSPRGWGGGYTF. The CDR3, as DNA: TGTGCCAGCAGCCCCAGAGGGTGGGGAGGCGGCTACACCTTC.

This clone came up a few times. The rearrangement uses TRBV9 and TRBJ2-3; 7 bases align to TRBD1. Germline V lookup: CDR1 SGDLS, CDR2 YYNGEE. The CDR3 extends over 15 amino acids. V dropped 4 bases and J dropped 6; count of bases not matched to a gene: 11. The CDR3 sequence is CASSPRRGPGDTQYF. The CDR3 DNA follows: TGTGCCAGCAGCCCCAGAAGGGGGCCGGGGGATACGCAGTATTTT.